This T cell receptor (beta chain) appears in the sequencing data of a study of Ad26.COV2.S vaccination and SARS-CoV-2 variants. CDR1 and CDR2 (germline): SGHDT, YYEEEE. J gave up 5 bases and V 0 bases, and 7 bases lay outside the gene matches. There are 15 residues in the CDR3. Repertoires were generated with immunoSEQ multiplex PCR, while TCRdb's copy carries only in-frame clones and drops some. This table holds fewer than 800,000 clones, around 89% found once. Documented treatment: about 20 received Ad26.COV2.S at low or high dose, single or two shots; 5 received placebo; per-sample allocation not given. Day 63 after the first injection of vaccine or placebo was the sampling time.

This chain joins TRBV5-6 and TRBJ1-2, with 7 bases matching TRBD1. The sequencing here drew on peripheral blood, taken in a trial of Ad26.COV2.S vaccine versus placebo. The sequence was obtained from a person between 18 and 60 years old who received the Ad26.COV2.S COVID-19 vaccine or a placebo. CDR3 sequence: CASSLAGTDGYGYTF. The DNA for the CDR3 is TGTGCCAGCAGCTTGGCTGGGACAGACGGGTATGGCTACACCTTC.